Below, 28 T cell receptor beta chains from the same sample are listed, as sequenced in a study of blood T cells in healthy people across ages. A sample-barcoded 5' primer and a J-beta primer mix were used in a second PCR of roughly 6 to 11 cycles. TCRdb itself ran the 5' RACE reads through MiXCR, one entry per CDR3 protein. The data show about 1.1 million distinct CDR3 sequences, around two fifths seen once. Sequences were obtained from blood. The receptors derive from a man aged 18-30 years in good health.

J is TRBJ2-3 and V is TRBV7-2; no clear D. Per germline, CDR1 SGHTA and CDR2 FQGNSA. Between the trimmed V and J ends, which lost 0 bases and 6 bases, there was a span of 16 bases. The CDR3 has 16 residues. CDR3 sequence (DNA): TGTGCCAGCAGCTTAGCCGTAGCTCTCCCGAGCGATACGCAGTATTTT. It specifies CASSLAVALPSDTQYF.

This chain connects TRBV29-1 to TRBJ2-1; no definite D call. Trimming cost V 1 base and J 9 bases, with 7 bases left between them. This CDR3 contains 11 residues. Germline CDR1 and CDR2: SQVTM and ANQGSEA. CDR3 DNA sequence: TGCAGCGTTGAAGGGATTGGTGAGCAGTTCTTC. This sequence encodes CSVEGIGEQFF.

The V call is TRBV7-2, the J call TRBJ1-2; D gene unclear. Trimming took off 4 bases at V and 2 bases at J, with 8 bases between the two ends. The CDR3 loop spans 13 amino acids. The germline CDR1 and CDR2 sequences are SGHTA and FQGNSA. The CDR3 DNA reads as TGTACCAGCAGCTCATCGGGGAACTATGGCTACACCTTC. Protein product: CTSSSSGNYGYTF.

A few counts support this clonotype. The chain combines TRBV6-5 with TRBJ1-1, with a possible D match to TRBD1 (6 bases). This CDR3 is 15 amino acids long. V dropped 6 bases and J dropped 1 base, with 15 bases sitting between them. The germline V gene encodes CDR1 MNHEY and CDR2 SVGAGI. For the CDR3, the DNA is TGTGCCAGCAGCGATCCGGGACACCCGAACACTGAAGCTTTCTTT. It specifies CASSDPGHPNTEAFF.

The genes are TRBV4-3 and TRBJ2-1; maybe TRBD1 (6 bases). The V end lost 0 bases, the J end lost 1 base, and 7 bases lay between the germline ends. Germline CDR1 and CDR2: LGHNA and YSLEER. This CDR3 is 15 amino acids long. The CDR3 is CASSQDGQSYNEQFF. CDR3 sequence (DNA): TGCGCCAGCAGCCAAGACGGACAGTCCTACAATGAGCAGTTCTTC.

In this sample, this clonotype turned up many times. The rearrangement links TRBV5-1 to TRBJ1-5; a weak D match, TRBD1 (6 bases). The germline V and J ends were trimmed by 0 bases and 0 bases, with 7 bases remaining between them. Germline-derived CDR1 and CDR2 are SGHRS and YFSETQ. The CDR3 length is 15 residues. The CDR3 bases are TGCGCCAGCAGCTTGGGGACAGTTAGCAATCAGCCCCAGCATTTT. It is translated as CASSLGTVSNQPQHF. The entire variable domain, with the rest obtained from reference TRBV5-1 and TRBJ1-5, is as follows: KAGVTQTPRYLIKTRGQQVTLSCSPISGHRSVSWYQQTPGQGLQFLFEYFSETQRNKGNFPGRFSGRQFSNSRSEMNVSTLELGDSALYLCASSLGTVSNQPQHFGDGTRLSIL.

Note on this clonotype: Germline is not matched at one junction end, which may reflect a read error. The CDR3 loop reads CAGSWASDRGSEQYF. CDR3 sequence (DNA): TGCGCCGGCAGCTGGGCGTCGGACAGGGGCTCCGAGCAGTACTTC. The chain uses TRBV5-1 and TRBJ2-7, with 9 positions matching TRBD1. CDR3 size: 15 residues. Germline loops: CDR1 SGHRS, CDR2 YFSETQ.

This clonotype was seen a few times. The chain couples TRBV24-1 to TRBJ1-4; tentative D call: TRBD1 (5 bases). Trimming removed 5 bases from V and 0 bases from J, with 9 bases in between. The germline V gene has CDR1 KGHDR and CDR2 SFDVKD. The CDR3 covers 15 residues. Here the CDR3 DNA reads TGTGCCACCAGTGCGGGGACCGCAACTAATGAAAAACTGTTTTTT. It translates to CATSAGTATNEKLFF.

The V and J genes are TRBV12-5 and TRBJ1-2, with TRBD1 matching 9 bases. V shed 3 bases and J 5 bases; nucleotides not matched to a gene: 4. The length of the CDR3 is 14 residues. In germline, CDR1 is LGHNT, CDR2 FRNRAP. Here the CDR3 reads CASGLAGTGYGYTF. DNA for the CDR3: TGTGCTAGTGGTTTAGCCGGGACAGGGTATGGCTACACCTTC.

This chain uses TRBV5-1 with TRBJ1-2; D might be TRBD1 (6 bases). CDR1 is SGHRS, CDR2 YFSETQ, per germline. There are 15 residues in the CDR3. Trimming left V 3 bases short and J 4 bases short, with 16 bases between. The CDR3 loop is CASSSAGGGSYGYTF. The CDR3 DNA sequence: TGCGCCAGCAGCTCCGCTGGTGGGGGCTCCTATGGCTACACCTTC.

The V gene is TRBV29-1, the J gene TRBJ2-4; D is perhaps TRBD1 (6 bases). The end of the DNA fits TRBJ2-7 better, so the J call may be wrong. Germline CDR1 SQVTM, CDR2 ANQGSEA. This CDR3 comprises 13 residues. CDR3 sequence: CSVVRGQSYEQYF. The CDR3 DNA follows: TGCAGCGTTGTCAGGGGTCAATCCTACGAGCAGTACTTC.

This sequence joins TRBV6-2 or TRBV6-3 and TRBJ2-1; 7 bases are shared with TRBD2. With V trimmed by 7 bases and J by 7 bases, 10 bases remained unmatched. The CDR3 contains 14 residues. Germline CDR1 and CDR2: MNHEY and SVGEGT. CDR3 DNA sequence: TGTGCCAGCATCGGTGGGGGGGTAAGAAATGAGCAGTTCTTC. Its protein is CASIGGGVRNEQFF.

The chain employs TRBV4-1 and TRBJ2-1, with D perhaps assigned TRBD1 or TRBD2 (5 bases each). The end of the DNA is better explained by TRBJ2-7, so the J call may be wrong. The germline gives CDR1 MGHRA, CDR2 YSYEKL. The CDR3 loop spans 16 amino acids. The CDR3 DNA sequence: TGCGCCAGCAGCCGCACTAAGGGGAGCTCCTACAATGAGCAGTACTTC. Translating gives CASSRTKGSSYNEQYF.

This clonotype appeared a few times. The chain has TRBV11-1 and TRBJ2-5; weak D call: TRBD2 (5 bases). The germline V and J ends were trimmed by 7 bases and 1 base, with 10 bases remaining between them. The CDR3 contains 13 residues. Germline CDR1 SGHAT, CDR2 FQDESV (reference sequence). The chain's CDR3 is CASNNGIQETQYF. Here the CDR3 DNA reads TGTGCCAGCAACAACGGGATCCAAGAGACCCAGTACTTC.

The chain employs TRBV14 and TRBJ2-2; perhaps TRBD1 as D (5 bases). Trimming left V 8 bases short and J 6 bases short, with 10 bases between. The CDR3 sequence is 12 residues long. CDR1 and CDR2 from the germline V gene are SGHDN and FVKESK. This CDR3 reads CASGPGPGELFF. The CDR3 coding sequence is TGTGCCAGCGGTCCAGGGCCCGGGGAGCTGTTTTTT.

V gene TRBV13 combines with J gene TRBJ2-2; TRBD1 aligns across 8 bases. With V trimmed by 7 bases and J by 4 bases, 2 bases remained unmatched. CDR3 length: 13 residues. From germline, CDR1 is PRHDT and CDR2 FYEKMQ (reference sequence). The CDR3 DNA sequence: TGTGCCAGCACCGACAGGGGCACCGGGGAGCTGTTTTTT. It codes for CASTDRGTGELFF.

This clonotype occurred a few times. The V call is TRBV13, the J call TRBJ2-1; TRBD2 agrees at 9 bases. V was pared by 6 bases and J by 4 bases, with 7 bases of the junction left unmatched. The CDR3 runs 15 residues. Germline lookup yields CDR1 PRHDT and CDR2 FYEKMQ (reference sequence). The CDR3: CASSQSGGPYNEQFF. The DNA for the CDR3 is TGTGCCAGCAGTCAAAGCGGGGGGCCTTACAATGAGCAGTTCTTC.

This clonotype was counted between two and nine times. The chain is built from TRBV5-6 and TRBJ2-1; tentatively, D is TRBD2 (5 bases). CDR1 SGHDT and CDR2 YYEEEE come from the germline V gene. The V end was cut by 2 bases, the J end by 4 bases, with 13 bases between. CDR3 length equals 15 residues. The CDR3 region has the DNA TGTGCCAGCAGCTTCCGGGATCGACCTTACAATGAGCAGTTCTTC. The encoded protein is CASSFRDRPYNEQFF.

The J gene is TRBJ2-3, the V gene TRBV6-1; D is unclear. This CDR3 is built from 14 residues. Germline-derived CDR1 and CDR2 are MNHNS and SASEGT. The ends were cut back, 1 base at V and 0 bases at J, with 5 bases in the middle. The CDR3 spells CASSEDPSTDTQYF. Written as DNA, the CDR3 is TGTGCCAGCAGTGAAGACCCCAGCACAGATACGCAGTATTTT.

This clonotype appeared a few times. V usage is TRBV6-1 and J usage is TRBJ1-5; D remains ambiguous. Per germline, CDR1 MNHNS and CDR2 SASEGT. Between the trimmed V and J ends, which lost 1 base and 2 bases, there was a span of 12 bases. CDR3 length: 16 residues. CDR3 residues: CASSEVGQAGNQPQHF. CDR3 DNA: TGTGCCAGCAGTGAAGTTGGTCAGGCGGGCAATCAGCCCCAGCATTTT.

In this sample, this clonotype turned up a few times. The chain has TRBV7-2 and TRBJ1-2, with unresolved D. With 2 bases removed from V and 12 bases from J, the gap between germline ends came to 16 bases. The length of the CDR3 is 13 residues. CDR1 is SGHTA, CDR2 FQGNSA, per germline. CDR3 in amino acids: CASSLPPDGMDTF. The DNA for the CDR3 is TGTGCCAGCAGCTTACCTCCTGACGGAATGGACACCTTC.

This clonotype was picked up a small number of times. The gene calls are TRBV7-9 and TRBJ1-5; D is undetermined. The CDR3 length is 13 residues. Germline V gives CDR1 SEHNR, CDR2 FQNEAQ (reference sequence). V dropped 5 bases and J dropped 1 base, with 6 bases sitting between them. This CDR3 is CASSLKSNQPQHF. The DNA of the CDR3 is TGTGCCAGCAGCCTCAAGAGCAATCAGCCCCAGCATTTT.

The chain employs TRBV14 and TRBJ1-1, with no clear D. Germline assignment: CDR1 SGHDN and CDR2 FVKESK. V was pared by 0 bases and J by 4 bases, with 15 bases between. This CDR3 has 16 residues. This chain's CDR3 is CASSQDPGSHLTEAFF. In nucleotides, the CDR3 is TGTGCCAGCAGCCAAGATCCAGGCTCCCACCTCACTGAAGCTTTCTTT. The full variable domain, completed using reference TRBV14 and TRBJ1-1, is EAGVTQFPSHSVIEKGQTVTLRCDPISGHDNLYWYRRVMGKEIKFLLHFVKESKQDESGMPNNRFLAERTGGTYSTLKVQPAELEDSGVYFCASSQDPGSHLTEAFFGQGTRLTVV.

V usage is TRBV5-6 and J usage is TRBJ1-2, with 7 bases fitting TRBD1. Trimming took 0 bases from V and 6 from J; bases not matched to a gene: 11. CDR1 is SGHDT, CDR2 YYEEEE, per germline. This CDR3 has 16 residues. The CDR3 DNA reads TGTGCCAGCAGCTTGGGGGGGTGGGACAGCCTCGATGGCTACACCTTC. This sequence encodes CASSLGGWDSLDGYTF. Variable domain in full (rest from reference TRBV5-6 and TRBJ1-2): DAGVTQSPTHLIKTRGQQVTLRCSPKSGHDTVSWYQQALGQGPQFIFQYYEEEERQRGNFPDRFSGHQFPNYSSELNVNALLLGDSALYLCASSLGGWDSLDGYTFGSGTRLTVV.

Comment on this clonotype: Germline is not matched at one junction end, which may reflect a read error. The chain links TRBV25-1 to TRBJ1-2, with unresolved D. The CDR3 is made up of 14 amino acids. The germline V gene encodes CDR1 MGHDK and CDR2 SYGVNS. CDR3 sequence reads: CASQEEGADYGHTF. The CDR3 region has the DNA TGTGCCAGCCAAGAGGAGGGTGCGGACTATGGCCACACCTTC.

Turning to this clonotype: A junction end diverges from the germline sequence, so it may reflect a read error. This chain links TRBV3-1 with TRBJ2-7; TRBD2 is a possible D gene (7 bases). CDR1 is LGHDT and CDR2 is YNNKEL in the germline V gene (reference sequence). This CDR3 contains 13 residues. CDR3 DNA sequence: TGTGCCAGCGGCCAGGGGCGACTAGCCGAGCAGTACTTC. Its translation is CASGQGRLAEQYF.

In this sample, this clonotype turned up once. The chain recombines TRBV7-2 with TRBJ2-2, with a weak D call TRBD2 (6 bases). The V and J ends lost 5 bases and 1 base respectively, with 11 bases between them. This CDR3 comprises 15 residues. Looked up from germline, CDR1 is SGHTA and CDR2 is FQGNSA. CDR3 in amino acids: CASSRGLENTGELFF. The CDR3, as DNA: TGTGCCAGCAGCCGGGGACTGGAGAACACCGGGGAGCTGTTTTTT.

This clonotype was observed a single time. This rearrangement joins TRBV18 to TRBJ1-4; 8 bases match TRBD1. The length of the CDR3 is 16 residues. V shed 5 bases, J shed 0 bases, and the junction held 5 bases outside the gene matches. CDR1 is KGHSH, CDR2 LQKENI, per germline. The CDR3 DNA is TGTGCCAGCTCAACCTCACAGGGGGCAACTAATGAAAAACTGTTTTTT. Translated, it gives CASSTSQGATNEKLFF.